One and the same sample provided the 25 T cell receptor beta chains below, sequenced in a study of blood T cell repertoires in COVID-19. The repertoire was sequenced with immunoSEQ multiplex PCR; TCRdb's copy has only in-frame clones and lacks some. The table lists about 240,000 clones, approximately 78% of them singletons, with less than 3.5% in the top ten. Sequencing used peripheral blood. These receptors all come from a woman aged 18-29 years with acute or convalescent COVID-19.

The chain combines TRBV24-1 with TRBJ2-2; D might be TRBD2 (5 bases). This CDR3 is 14 amino acids long. Trimming cost V 8 bases and J 1 base, with 10 bases left between them. Germline CDR1 reads KGHDR; CDR2 reads SFDVKD. The DNA of the CDR3 is TGTGCCACCACCGGTGAGGGGAACACCGGGGAGCTGTTTTTT. Protein sequence: CATTGEGNTGELFF.

With respect to this clone: Other DNA sequences in the sample encode the same CDR3. The rearrangement joins TRBV5-1 to TRBJ2-5; D is perhaps TRBD2 (5 bases). Germline V gene sequence: CDR1 SGHRS, CDR2 YFSETQ. Trimming took 4 bases from V and 1 from J, leaving 8 bases between them. The length of the CDR3 is 13 residues. Here the CDR3 DNA reads TGCGCCAGCAGCCCTGGGAGCCAAGAGACCCAGTACTTC. This encodes CASSPGSQETQYF.

V gene TRBV18 combines with J gene TRBJ1-1; tentative D call: TRBD1 (6 bases). Trimming pared 2 bases from V and 1 base from J, leaving 8 bases between. The CDR3 spans 14 residues. CDR1 and CDR2 from the germline V gene are KGHSH and LQKENI. CDR3 sequence reads: CASSPWTENTEAFF. In DNA form, the CDR3 reads TGTGCCAGCTCACCATGGACAGAGAACACTGAAGCTTTCTTT.

The J gene is TRBJ2-7, the V gene TRBV5-6; TRBD1 agrees at 11 bases. Germline values: CDR1 SGHDT, CDR2 YYEEEE. The CDR3 is 16 residues long. V was pared by 0 bases and J by 5 bases, with 7 bases of the junction left unmatched. The CDR3 DNA sequence: TGTGCCAGCAGCTTGGGTGTGGGACAGGGGGAGGACGAGCAGTACTTC. It encodes CASSLGVGQGEDEQYF.

This sequence joins TRBV3-1 (or the pseudogene TRBV3-2) and TRBJ2-4, with TRBD2 as a possible D gene (6 bases). The V gene's germline CDR1 is LGHDT and CDR2 YNNKEL (reference sequence). The CDR3 extends over 16 amino acids. Trimming cost V 0 bases and J 2 bases, with 11 bases left between them. The CDR3 is CASSQDRAGTKNIQYF. In DNA, the CDR3 is TGTGCCAGCAGCCAAGATCGGGCGGGGACCAAAAACATTCAGTACTTC.

The V and J genes are TRBV5-1 and TRBJ2-1; a weak D match, TRBD2 (6 bases). The germline CDR1 and CDR2 sequences are SGHRS and YFSETQ. The V and J ends lost 0 bases and 13 bases respectively, with 8 bases between them. The CDR3 has 11 amino acids. CDR3 loop: CASSLDGRQFF. In nucleotides, the CDR3 is TGCGCCAGCAGCTTGGACGGGAGACAGTTCTTC.

The V and J genes are TRBV7-3 and TRBJ2-1; 13 bases agree with TRBD2. In germline, CDR1 is SGHTA, CDR2 FQGTGA. The CDR3 covers 16 residues. The junction had 7 bases not matched to a gene; V was cut back by 5 bases and J by 6 bases. CDR3 in amino acids: CASSRGTSGALNEQFF. The CDR3 nucleotides read TGTGCCAGCAGCCGAGGGACTAGCGGGGCCCTCAATGAGCAGTTCTTC.

The genes are TRBV23-1 and TRBJ1-2; 8 bases agree with TRBD1. TRBV23-1 is an open reading frame whose function is uncertain. V lost 5 bases and J lost 6; bases outside the gene matches: 14. This CDR3 is 16 amino acids long. The CDR3 region has the DNA TGCGCCAGCAGTAAAGTAGCGGCAGGGGGCCTCCATGGCTACACCTTC. Translating gives CASSKVAAGGLHGYTF.

The CDR3 loop reads CASSPLTGLDTEAFF. CDR3 DNA: TGTGCCAGCTCACCCCTGACAGGTTTGGACACTGAAGCTTTCTTT. The V call is TRBV18, the J call TRBJ1-1, with D maybe TRBD1 (6 bases). V lost 3 bases and J lost 3, with 14 bases in between. CDR3 length: 15 residues. CDR1 is KGHSH and CDR2 is LQKENI in the germline V gene.

The CDR3 region has the DNA TGTGCCAGCAGCTTGCCGGGACAGGGAGGCACTGAAGCTTTCTTT. The encoded protein is CASSLPGQGGTEAFF. This chain connects TRBV5-4 to TRBJ1-1; TRBD1 matches at 9 bases. The CDR3 has 15 residues. The germline CDR1 and CDR2 sequences are SGHNT and YYREEE (reference sequence). Unmatched junction bases numbered 5, after V lost 1 base and J lost 4 bases.

This clone showed up just once. The V and J genes are TRBV6-5 and TRBJ1-4; TRBD1 agrees at 8 bases. This CDR3 is built from 15 residues. Germline-derived CDR1 and CDR2 are MNHEY and SVGAGI. J gave up 8 bases and V 0 bases, and 5 bases lay outside the gene matches. The CDR3 DNA reads TGTGCCAGCAGTTACTCCAGGGGGCTTGCCGAAAAACTGTTTTTT. Its protein is CASSYSRGLAEKLFF.

The J gene is TRBJ1-1, the V gene TRBV5-1, with D maybe TRBD1 (6 bases). The CDR3 is made up of 14 amino acids. Trimming took off 4 bases at V and 7 bases at J, with 17 bases between the two ends. Germline values: CDR1 SGHRS, CDR2 YFSETQ. This CDR3 reads CASSPGATPYEAFF. CDR3 bases: TGCGCCAGCAGCCCAGGGGCGACTCCCTATGAAGCTTTCTTT.

J is TRBJ2-1 and V is TRBV19, with 10 bases lining up with TRBD2. After removal of 3 bases from V and 7 bases from J, the junction contained 6 bases not matched to a gene. Germline V gives CDR1 LNHDA, CDR2 SQIVND (reference sequence). The CDR3 contains 15 residues. Here the CDR3 reads CASSIIGSGGNEQFF. Written as DNA, the CDR3 is TGTGCCAGTAGTATTATAGGTAGCGGGGGGAATGAGCAGTTCTTC. The full variable domain, completed using reference TRBV19 and TRBJ2-1, is DGGITQSPKYLFRKEGQNVTLSCEQNLNHDAMYWYRQDPGQGLRLIYYSQIVNDFQKGDIAEGYSVSREKKESFPLTVTSAQKNPTAFYLCASSIIGSGGNEQFFGPGTRLTVL.

This chain connects TRBV30 to TRBJ1-2; D not resolved. The V gene's germline CDR1 is GTSNPN and CDR2 SVGIG (reference sequence). The CDR3 has 15 amino acids. The V end lost 0 bases, the J end lost 0 bases, and 11 bases lay between the germline ends. The CDR3 reads CAWSVTRLSNYGYTF. As DNA, the CDR3 is TGTGCCTGGAGTGTAACCAGGCTTTCTAACTATGGCTACACCTTC.

The chain is built from TRBV6-5 and TRBJ1-2; TRBD1 aligns across 12 bases. V lost 6 bases, J lost 8 bases, and 7 bases stayed unmatched. The CDR3 length is 14 residues. Germline V gene sequence: CDR1 MNHEY, CDR2 SVGAGI. The chain's CDR3 is CASSEGQGASGYTF. The CDR3, as DNA: TGTGCCAGCAGCGAGGGACAGGGGGCTTCCGGCTACACCTTC.

V is TRBV5-1 and J is TRBJ2-1; D is perhaps TRBD2 (6 bases). Germline values: CDR1 SGHRS, CDR2 YFSETQ. This CDR3 has 14 amino acids. Trimming removed 4 bases from V and 4 bases from J, with 12 bases in between. The CDR3 nucleotides read TGCGCCAGCAGCCCAGGCGGGGTTTACAATGAGCAGTTCTTC. It codes for CASSPGGVYNEQFF.

The chain is built from TRBV5-1 and TRBJ2-5; a weak D match, TRBD1 (5 bases). CDR1 and CDR2 (germline): SGHRS, YFSETQ. The CDR3 is 13 residues long. V was shortened by 5 bases and J by 2 bases, with 10 bases between the two germline ends. Written as DNA, the CDR3 is TGCGCCAGCAGGGGGCTGGAACAAGAGACCCAGTACTTC. The encoded protein is CASRGLEQETQYF.

The chain employs TRBV19 and TRBJ2-4; TRBD1 agrees at 8 bases. The CDR3 consists of 15 residues. Germline CDR1 LNHDA, CDR2 SQIVND (reference sequence). Germline trimming cut 6 bases from V and 3 bases from J; bases unmatched to any gene: 7. The CDR3 bases are TGTGCCAGTAGCGAACAGGGGGGTGGCAAAAACATTCAGTACTTC. Translated: CASSEQGGGKNIQYF.

This clone appeared a single time. The chain joins TRBV18 to TRBJ1-1; tentative D call: TRBD1 (5 bases). Germline loops: CDR1 KGHSH, CDR2 LQKENI. Trimming removed 3 bases at V and 4 bases at J, with 12 bases between. This CDR3 has 14 amino acids. The CDR3, as DNA: TGTGCCAGCTCACCTCAGGGCTTTGGCACTGAAGCTTTCTTT. It codes for CASSPQGFGTEAFF.

The rearrangement links TRBV6-1 to TRBJ2-1; 7 bases line up with TRBD2. Germline CDR1 MNHNS, CDR2 SASEGT. The junction had 4 bases not matched to a gene; V was cut back by 3 bases and J by 2 bases. The CDR3 is made up of 15 amino acids. CDR3 protein: CASSDGGSAYNEQFF. The CDR3 DNA reads as TGTGCCAGCAGTGATGGCGGGAGTGCCTACAATGAGCAGTTCTTC.

The chain couples TRBV7-8 to TRBJ2-1, with 8 nucleotides matching TRBD2. The junction had 15 bases not matched to a gene; V was cut back by 5 bases and J by 9 bases. Germline values: CDR1 SGHVS, CDR2 FQNEAQ. The CDR3 has 16 amino acids. CDR3 DNA: TGTGCCAGCAGCCTCCGGACTAGCACGATCGGCAGTGAGCAGTTCTTC. Residues: CASSLRTSTIGSEQFF.

Written as DNA, the CDR3 is TGTGCCACCAGCAGGGACCTAGCGGGAGTAGAGACCCAGTACTTC. It yields the protein CATSRDLAGVETQYF. The chain joins TRBV15 to TRBJ2-5, with 10 bases aligning to TRBD2. The CDR3 runs to 15 residues. Germline V gene data show CDR1 as LNHNV and CDR2 as YYDKDF (reference sequence). V lost 3 bases, J lost 4 bases, and 5 bases stayed unmatched. Based on the CDR3 plus reference TRBV15 and TRBJ2-5, the full variable domain is DAMVIQNPRYQVTQFGKPVTLSCSQTLNHNVMYWYQQKSSQAPKLLFHYYDKDFNNEADTPDNFQSRRPNTSFCFLDIRSPGLGDTAMYLCATSRDLAGVETQYFGPGTRLLVL.

The chain combines TRBV3-1 (or the pseudogene TRBV3-2) with TRBJ1-2; D unresolved. The CDR3 is 14 amino acids. The germline CDR1 and CDR2 sequences are LGHDT and YNNKEL (reference sequence). V dropped 1 base and J dropped 6 bases, with 12 bases sitting between them. The CDR3: CASSQGRVSHGYTF. Here the CDR3 DNA reads TGTGCCAGCAGCCAAGGACGGGTAAGCCATGGCTACACCTTC.

This chain joins TRBV5-4 and TRBJ1-2; possible D gene TRBD1, 6 bases. The CDR3 totals 14 residues. The V end was cut by 0 bases, the J end by 6 bases, with 12 bases between. Germline lookup yields CDR1 SGHNT and CDR2 YYREEE (reference sequence). The CDR3, as DNA: TGTGCCAGCAGCTTGGAGACAGGCGGAAATGGCTACACCTTC. Its translation: CASSLETGGNGYTF.

CDR3 region: CASKEGRAQYEQFF. The CDR3 DNA reads as TGTGCCAGTAAAGAAGGGAGGGCCCAATATGAGCAGTTCTTC. J is TRBJ2-1 and V is TRBV19; 7 bases agree with TRBD2. The CDR3 extends over 14 amino acids. Germline CDR1 reads LNHDA; CDR2 reads SQIVND (reference sequence). The junction had 11 bases not matched to a gene; V was cut back by 7 bases and J by 8 bases.